What follows is one TCR beta chain and its context. Its antigen is currently unknown. Other DNA sequences in this specimen translate into the identical CDR3. The data stem from a study of cytomegalovirus exposure and HLA in healthy donors. It was with 60 Vbeta and 13 Jbeta primers that the PCR ran. The protocol was immunoSEQ multiplex PCR, while the TCRdb copy is restricted to in-frame clones and leaves out a portion. The repertoire table contains approximately 46,000 clones. The J segment lost 2 bases and the V segment lost 0 bases, leaving 3 bases of the junction unmatched. Germline CDR1 KGHSH, CDR2 LQKENI. This CDR3 is 15 amino acids long. Notes on the study in general: Later examination showed HLA-associated TCR beta chains had greater clonal expansion than equally common others.

The sample was PBMCs. This TCR was recovered from a male donor in good health and CMV-seronegative. The chain employs TRBV18 and TRBJ2-7, with 8 bases lining up with TRBD2. CDR3 protein: CASSPPTGGTYEQYF. The CDR3 DNA reads TGTGCCAGCTCACCACCGACGGGGGGGACCTACGAGCAGTACTTC.